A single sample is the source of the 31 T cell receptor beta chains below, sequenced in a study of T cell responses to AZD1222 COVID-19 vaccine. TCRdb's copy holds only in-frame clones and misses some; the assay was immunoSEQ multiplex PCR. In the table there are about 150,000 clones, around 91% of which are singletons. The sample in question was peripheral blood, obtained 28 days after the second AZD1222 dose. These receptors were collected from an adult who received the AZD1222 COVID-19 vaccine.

CDR3 DNA: TGTGCCAGCAGCTTTGAGGGTCCCGGGGAGCTGTTTTTT. This sequence encodes CASSFEGPGELFF. The chain combines TRBV5-5 with TRBJ2-2, with D possibly being TRBD2 (5 bases). The CDR3 is 13 residues long. CDR1 SGHKS and CDR2 YYEKEE come from the germline V gene (reference sequence). V shed 2 bases and J shed 6 bases, with 8 bases lying between them.

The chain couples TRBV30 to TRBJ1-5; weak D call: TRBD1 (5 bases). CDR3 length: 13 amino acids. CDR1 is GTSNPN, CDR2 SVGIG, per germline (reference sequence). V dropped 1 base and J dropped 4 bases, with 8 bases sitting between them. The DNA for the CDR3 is TGTGCCTGGAGTGAGAGGGGAAATCAGCCCCAGCATTTT. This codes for CAWSERGNQPQHF.

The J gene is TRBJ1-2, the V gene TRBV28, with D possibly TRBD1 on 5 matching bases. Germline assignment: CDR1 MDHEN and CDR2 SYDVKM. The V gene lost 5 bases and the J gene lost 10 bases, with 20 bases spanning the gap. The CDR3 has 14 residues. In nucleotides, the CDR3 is TGTGCCAGCAGTCGCTCCCGGGACGTCTTGCTCTACACCTTC. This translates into CASSRSRDVLLYTF.

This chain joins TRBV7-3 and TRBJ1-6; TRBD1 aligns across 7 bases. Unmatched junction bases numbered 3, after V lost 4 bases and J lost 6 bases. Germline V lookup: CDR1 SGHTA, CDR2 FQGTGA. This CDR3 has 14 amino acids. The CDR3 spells CASSYGQVNSPLHF. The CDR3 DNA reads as TGTGCCAGCAGCTACGGACAGGTTAATTCACCCCTCCACTTT.

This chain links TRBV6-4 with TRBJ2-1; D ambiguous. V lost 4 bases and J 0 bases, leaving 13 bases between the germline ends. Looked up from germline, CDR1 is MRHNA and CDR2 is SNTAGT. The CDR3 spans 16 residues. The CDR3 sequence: CASSGYGPSSYNEQFF. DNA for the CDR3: TGTGCCAGCAGTGGTTACGGGCCTAGCTCCTACAATGAGCAGTTCTTC.

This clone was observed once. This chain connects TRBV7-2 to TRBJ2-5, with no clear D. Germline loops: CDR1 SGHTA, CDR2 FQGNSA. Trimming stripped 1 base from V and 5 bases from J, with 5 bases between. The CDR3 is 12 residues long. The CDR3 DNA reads TGTGCCAGCAGCTTAGAACGGGAGACCCAGTACTTC. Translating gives CASSLERETQYF.

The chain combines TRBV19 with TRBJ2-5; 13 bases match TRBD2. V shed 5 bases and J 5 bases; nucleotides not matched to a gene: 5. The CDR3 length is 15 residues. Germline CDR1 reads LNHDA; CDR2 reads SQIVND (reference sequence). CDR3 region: CASSVRTSGSETQYF. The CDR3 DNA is TGTGCCAGTAGTGTTCGGACTAGCGGGAGCGAGACCCAGTACTTC. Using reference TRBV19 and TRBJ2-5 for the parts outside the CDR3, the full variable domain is DGGITQSPKYLFRKEGQNVTLSCEQNLNHDAMYWYRQDPGQGLRLIYYSQIVNDFQKGDIAEGYSVSREKKESFPLTVTSAQKNPTAFYLCASSVRTSGSETQYFGPGTRLLVL.

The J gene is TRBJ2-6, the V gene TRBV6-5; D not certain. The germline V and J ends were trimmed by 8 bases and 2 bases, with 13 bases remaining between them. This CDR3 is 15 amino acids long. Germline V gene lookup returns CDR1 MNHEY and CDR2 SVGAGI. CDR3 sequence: CASGSRVPGANVLTF. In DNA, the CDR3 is TGTGCCAGCGGTTCCCGGGTTCCTGGGGCCAACGTCCTGACTTTC.

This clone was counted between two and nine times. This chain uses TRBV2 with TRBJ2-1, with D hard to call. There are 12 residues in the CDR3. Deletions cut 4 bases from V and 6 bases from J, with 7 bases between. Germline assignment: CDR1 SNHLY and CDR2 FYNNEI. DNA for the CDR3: TGTGCCAGCAGTGGATCTAGCAATGAGCAGTTCTTC. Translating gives CASSGSSNEQFF.

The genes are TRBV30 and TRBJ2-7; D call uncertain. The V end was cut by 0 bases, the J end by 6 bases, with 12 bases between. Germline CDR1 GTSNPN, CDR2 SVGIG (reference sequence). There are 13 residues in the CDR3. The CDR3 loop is CAWSVINGFEQYF. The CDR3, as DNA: TGTGCCTGGAGTGTCATTAACGGGTTCGAGCAGTACTTC.

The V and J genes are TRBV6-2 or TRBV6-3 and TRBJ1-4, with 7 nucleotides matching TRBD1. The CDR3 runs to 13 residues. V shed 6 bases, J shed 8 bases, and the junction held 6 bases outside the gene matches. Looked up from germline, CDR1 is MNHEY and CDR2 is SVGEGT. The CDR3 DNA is TGTGCCAGCAGCAGGGGGGAGGAGGAAAAACTGTTTTTT. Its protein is CASSRGEEEKLFF.

DNA of the CDR3: TGTGCCAGCAGTTACTCGGGGGGAAGCTCCTACGAGCAGTACTTC. Protein: CASSYSGGSSYEQYF. This chain uses TRBV6-2 or TRBV6-3 with TRBJ2-7, with a tentative D call TRBD2 (6 bases). The V end lost 0 bases, the J end lost 0 bases, and 9 bases lay between the germline ends. CDR3 size: 15 residues. Germline V CDR1 and CDR2: MNHEY, SVGEGT.

The CDR3 loop is CASGGGTTYEQYF. The DNA for the CDR3 is TGCGCCAGCGGTGGGGGGACGACCTACGAGCAGTACTTC. The chain uses TRBV5-1 and TRBJ2-7, with a weak D call TRBD2 (6 bases). Trimming left V 7 bases short and J 2 bases short, with 13 bases between. Per the germline V gene, CDR1 is SGHRS and CDR2 is YFSETQ. The length of the CDR3 is 13 residues.

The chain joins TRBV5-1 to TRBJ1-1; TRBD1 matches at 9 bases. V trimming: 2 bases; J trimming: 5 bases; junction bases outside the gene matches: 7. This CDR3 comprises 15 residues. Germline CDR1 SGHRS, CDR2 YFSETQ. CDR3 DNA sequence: TGCGCCAGCAGCTTACTACAGGGGGCGTTGACTGAAGCTTTCTTT. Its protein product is CASSLLQGALTEAFF.

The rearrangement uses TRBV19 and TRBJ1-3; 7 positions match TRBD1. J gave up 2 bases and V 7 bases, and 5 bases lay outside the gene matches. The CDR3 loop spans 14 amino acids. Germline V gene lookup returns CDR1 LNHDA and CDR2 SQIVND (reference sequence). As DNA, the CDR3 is TGTGCCAGTAACCAGGGGGGGGCTGGAAACACCATATATTTT. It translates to CASNQGGAGNTIYF.

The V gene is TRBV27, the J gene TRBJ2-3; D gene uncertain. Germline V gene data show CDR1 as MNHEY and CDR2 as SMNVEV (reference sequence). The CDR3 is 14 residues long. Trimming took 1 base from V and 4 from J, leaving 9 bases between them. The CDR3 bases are TGTGCCAGCAGTTTATACTCCTTCGCAGATACGCAGTATTTT. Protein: CASSLYSFADTQYF.

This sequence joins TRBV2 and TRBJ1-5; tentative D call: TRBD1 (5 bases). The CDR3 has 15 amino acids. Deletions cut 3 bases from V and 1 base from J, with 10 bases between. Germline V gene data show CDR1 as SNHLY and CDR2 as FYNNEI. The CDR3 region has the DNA TGTGCCAGCAGTGAGGTGGGGCGAAGCAATCAGCCCCAGCATTTT. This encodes CASSEVGRSNQPQHF. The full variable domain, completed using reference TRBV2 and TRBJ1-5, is EPEVTQTPSHQVTQMGQEVILRCVPISNHLYFYWYRQILGQKVEFLVSFYNNEISEKSEIFDDQFSVERPDGSNFTLKIRSTKLEDSAMYFCASSEVGRSNQPQHFGDGTRLSIL.

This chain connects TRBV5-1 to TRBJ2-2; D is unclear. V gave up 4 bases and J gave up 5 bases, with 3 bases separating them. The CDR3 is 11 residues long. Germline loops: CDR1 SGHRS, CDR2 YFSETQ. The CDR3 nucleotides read TGCGCCAGCAGCAAAACCGGGGAGCTGTTTTTT. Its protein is CASSKTGELFF. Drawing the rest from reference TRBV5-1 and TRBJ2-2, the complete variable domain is KAGVTQTPRYLIKTRGQQVTLSCSPISGHRSVSWYQQTPGQGLQFLFEYFSETQRNKGNFPGRFSGRQFSNSRSEMNVSTLELGDSALYLCASSKTGELFFGEGSRLTVL.

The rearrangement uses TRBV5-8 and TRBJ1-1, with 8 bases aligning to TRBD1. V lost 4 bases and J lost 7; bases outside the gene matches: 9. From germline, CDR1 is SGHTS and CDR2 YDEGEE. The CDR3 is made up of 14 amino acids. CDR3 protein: CASSPRDRRNEAFF. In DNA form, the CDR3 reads TGTGCCAGCAGCCCCCGGGACAGGAGGAATGAAGCTTTCTTT.

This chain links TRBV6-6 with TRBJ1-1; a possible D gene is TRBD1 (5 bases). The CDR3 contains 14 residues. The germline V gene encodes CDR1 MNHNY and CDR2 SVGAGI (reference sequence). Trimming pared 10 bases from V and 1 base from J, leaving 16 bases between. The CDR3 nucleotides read TGTGCCACCGGGGAAGGGGTGGGGAACACTGAAGCTTTCTTT. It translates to CATGEGVGNTEAFF.

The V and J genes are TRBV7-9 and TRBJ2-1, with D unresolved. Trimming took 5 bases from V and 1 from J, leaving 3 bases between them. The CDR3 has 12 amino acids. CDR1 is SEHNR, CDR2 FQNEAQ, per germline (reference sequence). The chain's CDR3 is CASSQSYNEQFF. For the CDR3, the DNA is TGTGCCAGCAGCCAATCCTACAATGAGCAGTTCTTC.

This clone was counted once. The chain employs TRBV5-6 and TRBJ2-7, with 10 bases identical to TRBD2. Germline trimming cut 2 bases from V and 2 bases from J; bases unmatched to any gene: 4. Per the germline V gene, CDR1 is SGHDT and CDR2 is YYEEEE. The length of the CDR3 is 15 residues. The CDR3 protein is CASSFGTSVTYEQYF. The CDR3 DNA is TGTGCCAGCAGCTTCGGGACTAGCGTTACCTACGAGCAGTACTTC.

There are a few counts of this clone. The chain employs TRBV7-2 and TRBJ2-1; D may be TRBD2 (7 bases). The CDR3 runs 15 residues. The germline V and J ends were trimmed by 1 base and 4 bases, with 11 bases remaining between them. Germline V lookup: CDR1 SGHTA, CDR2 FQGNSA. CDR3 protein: CASSLEGGGYNEQFF. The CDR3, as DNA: TGTGCCAGCAGCTTAGAAGGGGGGGGATACAATGAGCAGTTCTTC. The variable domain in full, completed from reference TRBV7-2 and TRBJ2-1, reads GAGVSQSPSNKVTEKGKDVELRCDPISGHTALYWYRQSLGQGLEFLIYFQGNSAPDKSGLPSDRFSAERTGGSVSTLTIQRTQQEDSAVYLCASSLEGGGYNEQFFGPGTRLTVL.

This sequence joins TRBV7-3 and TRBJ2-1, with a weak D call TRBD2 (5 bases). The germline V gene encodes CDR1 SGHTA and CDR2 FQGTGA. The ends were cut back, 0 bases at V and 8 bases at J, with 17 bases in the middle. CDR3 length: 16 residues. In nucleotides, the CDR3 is TGTGCCAGCAGCTTAACCCGACTATCGGCCTCAGATGAGCAGTTCTTC. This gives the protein CASSLTRLSASDEQFF.

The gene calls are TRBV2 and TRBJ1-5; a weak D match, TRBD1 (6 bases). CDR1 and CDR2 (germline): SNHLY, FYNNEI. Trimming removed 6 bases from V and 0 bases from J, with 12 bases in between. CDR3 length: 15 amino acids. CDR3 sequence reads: CASRATGYSNQPQHF. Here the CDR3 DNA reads TGTGCCAGCAGAGCAACAGGGTATAGCAATCAGCCCCAGCATTTT.

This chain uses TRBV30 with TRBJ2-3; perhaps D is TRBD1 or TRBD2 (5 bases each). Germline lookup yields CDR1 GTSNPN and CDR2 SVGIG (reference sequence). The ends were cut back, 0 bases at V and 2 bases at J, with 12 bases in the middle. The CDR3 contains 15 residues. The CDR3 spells CAWSVLGEPTDTQYF. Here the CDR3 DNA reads TGTGCCTGGAGTGTACTAGGGGAGCCCACAGATACGCAGTATTTT.

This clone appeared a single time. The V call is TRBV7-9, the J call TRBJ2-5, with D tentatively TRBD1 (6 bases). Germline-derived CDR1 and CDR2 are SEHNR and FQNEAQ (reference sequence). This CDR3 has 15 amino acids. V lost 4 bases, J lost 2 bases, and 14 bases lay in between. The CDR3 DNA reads TGTGCCAGCAGCTCGCAGGGGATTCCTCAAGAGACCCAGTACTTC. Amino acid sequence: CASSSQGIPQETQYF.

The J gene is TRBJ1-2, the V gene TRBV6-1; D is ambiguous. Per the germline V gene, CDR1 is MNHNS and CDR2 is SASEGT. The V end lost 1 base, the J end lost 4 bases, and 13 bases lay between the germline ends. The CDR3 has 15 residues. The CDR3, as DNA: TGTGCCAGCAGTGAAGTCCAAAGGGTCGGCTATGGCTACACCTTC. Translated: CASSEVQRVGYGYTF.

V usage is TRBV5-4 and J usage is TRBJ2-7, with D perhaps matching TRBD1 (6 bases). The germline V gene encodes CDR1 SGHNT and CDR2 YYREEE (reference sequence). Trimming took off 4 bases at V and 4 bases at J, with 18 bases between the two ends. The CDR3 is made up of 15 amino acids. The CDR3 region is CASSAATGFQYEQYF. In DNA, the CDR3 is TGTGCCAGCAGCGCCGCCACAGGGTTCCAATACGAGCAGTACTTC.

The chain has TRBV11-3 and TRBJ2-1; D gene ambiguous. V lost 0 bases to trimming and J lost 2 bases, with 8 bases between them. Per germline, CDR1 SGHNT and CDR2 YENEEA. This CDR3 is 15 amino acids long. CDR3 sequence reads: CASSLDGGPYNEQFF. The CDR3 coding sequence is TGTGCCAGCAGCTTAGACGGCGGCCCCTACAATGAGCAGTTCTTC.

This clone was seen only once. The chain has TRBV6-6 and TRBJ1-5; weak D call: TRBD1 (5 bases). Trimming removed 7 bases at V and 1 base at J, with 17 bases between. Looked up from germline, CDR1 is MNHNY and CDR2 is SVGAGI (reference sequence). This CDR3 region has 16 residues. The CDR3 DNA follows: TGTGCCAGCACCGAACCAGCGGCAGGGAGCAATCAGCCCCAGCATTTT. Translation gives CASTEPAAGSNQPQHF.